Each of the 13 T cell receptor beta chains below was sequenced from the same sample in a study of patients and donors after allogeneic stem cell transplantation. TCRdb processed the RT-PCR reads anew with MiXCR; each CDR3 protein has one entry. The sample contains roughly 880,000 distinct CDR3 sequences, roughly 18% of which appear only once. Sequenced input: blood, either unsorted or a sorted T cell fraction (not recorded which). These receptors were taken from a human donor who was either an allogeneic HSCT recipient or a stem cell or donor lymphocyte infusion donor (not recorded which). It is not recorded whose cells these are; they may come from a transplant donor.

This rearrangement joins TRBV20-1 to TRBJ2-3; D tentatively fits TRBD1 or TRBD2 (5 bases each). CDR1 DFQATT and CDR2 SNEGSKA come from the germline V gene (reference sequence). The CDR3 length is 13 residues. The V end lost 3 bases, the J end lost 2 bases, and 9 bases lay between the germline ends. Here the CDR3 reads CSASRDLTDTQYF. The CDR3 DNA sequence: TGCAGTGCTAGCCGGGACCTCACAGATACGCAGTATTTT.

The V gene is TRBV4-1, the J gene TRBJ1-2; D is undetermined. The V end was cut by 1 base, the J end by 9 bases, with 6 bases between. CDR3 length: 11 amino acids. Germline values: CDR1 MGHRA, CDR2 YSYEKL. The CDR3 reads CASSQGPRYTF. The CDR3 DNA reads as TGCGCCAGCAGCCAAGGACCCCGCTACACCTTC.

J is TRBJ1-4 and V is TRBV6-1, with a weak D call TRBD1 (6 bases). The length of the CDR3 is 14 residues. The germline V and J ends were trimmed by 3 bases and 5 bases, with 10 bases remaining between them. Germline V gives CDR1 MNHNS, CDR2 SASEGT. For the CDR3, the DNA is TGTGCCAGCAGTGACTCAGGGGAGAATGAAAAACTGTTTTTT. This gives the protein CASSDSGENEKLFF.

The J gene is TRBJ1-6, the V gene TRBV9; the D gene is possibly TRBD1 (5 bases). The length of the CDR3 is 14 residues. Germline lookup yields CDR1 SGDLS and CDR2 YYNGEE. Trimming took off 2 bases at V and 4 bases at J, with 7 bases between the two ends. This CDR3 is CASSVKGYNSPLHF. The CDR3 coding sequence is TGTGCCAGCAGCGTTAAGGGGTATAATTCACCCCTCCACTTT.

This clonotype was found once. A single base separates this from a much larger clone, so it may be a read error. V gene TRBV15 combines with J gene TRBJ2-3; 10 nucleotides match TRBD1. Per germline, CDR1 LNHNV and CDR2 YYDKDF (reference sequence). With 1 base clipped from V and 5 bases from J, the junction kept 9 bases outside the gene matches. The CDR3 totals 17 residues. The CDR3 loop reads CATSRVTGQGVEDTQYF. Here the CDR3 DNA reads TGTGCCACCAGCAGAGTTACCGGACAGGGGGTAGAAGATACGCAGTATTTT.

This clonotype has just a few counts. The CDR3 spells CATSKLPGLGGYEQYF. DNA of the CDR3: TGTGCCACCAGCAAACTCCCGGGACTAGGAGGCTACGAGCAGTACTTC. V and J are TRBV15 and TRBJ2-7; 8 nucleotides agree with TRBD2. The germline gives CDR1 LNHNV, CDR2 YYDKDF (reference sequence). The trim removed 4 bases at V and 3 bases at J, leaving 11 bases unmatched. This CDR3 contains 16 residues. Full variable domain (outside the CDR3, taken from reference TRBV15 and TRBJ2-7): DAMVIQNPRYQVTQFGKPVTLSCSQTLNHNVMYWYQQKSSQAPKLLFHYYDKDFNNEADTPDNFQSRRPNTSFCFLDIRSPGLGDTAMYLCATSKLPGLGGYEQYFGPGTRLTVT.

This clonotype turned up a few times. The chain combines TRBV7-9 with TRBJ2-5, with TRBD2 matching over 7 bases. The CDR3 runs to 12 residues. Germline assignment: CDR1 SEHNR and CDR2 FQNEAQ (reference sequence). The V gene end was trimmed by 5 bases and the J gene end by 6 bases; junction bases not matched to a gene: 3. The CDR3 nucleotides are TGTGCCAGCAGCGGACTAGGGAAGACCCAGTACTTC. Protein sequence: CASSGLGKTQYF.

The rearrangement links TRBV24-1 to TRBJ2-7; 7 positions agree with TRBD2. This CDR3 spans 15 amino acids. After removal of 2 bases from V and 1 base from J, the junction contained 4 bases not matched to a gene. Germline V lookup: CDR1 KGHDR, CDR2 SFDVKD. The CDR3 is CATSDSPGGSYEQYF. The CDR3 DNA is TGTGCCACCAGTGATTCACCGGGGGGATCCTACGAGCAGTACTTC.

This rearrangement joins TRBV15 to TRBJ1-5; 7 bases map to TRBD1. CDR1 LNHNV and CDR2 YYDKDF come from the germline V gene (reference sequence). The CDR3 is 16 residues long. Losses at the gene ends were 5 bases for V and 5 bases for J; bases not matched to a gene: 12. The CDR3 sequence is CATSARARGFHQPQHF. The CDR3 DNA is TGTGCCACCAGCGCCCGCGCCAGGGGGTTCCATCAGCCCCAGCATTTT.

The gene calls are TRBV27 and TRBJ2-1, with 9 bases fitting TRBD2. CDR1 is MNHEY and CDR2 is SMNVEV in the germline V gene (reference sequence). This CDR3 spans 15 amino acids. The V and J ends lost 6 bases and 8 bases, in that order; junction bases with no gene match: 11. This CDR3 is CASSPPLAGSYEQFF. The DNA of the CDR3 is TGTGCCAGCAGCCCCCCCCTAGCGGGATCCTATGAGCAGTTCTTC.

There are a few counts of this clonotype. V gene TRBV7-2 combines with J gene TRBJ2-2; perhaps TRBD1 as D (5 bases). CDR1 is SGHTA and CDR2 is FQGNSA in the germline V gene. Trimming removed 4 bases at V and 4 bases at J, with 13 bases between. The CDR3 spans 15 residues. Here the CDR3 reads CASSWYQGGTGELFF. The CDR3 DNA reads TGTGCCAGCAGCTGGTACCAGGGCGGCACCGGGGAGCTGTTTTTT.

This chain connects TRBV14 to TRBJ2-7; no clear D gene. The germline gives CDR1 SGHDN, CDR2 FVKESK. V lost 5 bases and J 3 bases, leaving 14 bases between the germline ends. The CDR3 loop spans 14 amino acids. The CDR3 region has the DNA TGTGCCAGCAGCTTTCACAGTTTGCACTACGAGCAGTACTTC. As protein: CASSFHSLHYEQYF.

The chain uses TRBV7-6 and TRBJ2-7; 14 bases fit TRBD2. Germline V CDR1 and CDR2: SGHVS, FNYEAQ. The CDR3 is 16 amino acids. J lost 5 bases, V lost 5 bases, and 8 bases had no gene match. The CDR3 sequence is CASSLGTSGSGHEQYF. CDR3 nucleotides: TGTGCCAGCAGCCTCGGGACTAGCGGGAGTGGGCACGAGCAGTACTTC.